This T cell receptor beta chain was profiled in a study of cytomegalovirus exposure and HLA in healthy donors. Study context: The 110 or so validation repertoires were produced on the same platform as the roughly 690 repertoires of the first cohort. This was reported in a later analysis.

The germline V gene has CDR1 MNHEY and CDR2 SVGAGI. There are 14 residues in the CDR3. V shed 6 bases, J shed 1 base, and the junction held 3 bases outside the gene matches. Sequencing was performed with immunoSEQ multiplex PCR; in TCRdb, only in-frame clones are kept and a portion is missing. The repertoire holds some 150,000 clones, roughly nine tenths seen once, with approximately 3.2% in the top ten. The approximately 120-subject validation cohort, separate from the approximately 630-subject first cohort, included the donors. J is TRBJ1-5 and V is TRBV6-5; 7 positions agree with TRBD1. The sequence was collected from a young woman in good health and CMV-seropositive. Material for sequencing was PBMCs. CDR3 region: CASSLDRSNQPQHF. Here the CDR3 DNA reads TGTGCCAGCAGCTTGGACAGGAGCAATCAGCCCCAGCATTTT.